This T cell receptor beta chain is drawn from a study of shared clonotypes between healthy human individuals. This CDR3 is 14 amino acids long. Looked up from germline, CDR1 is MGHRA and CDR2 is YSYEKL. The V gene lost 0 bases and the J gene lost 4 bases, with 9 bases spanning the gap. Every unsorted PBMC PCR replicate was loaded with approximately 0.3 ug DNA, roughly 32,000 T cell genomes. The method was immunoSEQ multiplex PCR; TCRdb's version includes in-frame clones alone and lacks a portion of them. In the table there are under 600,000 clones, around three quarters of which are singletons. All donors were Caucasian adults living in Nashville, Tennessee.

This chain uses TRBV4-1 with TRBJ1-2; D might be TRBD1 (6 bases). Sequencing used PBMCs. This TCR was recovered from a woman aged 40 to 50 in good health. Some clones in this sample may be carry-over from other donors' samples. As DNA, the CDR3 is TGCGCCAGCAGCCAAGACAGGGGCGGCTATGGCTACACCTTC. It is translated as CASSQDRGGYGYTF.